The 2 T cell receptor beta chains reported below all come from one sample, sequenced in a study of regulatory T cells in long-lasting Graves disease. To make TCR beta libraries, researchers used iRepertoire HTBI primers and Arm-PCR of CDR3 regions. TCRdb re-called the multiplex PCR reads with MiXCR, one entry per CDR3 protein. This table holds about 420,000 distinct CDR3 sequences, 20% to 25% found once. Indicated time point: persistent/refractory GD, antithyroid drugs over 5 years with positive TRAb. After RNA was extracted from PBMCs, the TCR library was made from it. The sample consisted of peripheral blood mononuclear cells (PBMCs), taken when the disease was refractory, from a patient treated with antithyroid drugs. The receptor source for this set is a female donor with Graves disease.

Details on this clonotype: A much larger clone differs from this one at a single base, so this may be a read error. The V gene is TRBV2, the J gene TRBJ2-3; 12 nucleotides match TRBD2. The CDR3 has 19 amino acids. Trimming cost V 6 bases and J 3 bases; bases outside gene matches: 16. Looked up from germline, CDR1 is SNHLY and CDR2 is FYNNEI. The chain's CDR3 is CASSPRRLAGAEETDTQYF. CDR3 bases: TGTGCCAGCAGCCCCCGGCGACTAGCGGGAGCTGAGGAGACAGATACGCAGTATTTT.

The sample holds many counts of this clonotype. This chain connects TRBV6-1 to TRBJ1-1, with TRBD1 identical over 12 bases. After removal of 3 bases from V and 9 bases from J, the junction contained 11 bases not matched to a gene. This CDR3 contains 16 residues. From germline, CDR1 is MNHNS and CDR2 SASEGT. CDR3 amino acids: CASSDSGTGGAAKAFF. Written as DNA, the CDR3 is TGTGCCAGCAGTGACTCCGGGACAGGGGGCGCAGCCAAAGCTTTCTTT.